This entry describes one T cell receptor (beta chain). Its antigen is undetermined. Preparation of TCR beta libraries was done by quantitative 5'-RACE with molecular barcodes. TCRdb re-analysed the 5' RACE reads in MiXCR, keeping a single row per CDR3 protein. The table has a few hundred thousand distinct CDR3 sequences, around 7.9% seen once. The sample originates from a study of CD8 T cells in ankylosing spondylitis. The CDR3 length is 16 residues. Germline CDR1 is SGHRS and CDR2 is YFSETQ. Germline trimming cut 2 bases from V and 4 bases from J; bases unmatched to any gene: 6. Study conclusions and caveats: Within ankylosing spondylitis blood, a TCR beta motif made up of several highly homologous variants appeared to be characteristic. Disease-linked clones, CD8+, were relatively rare in peripheral blood. Significantly higher representation of disease-linked clones was reported for matched ankylosing spondylitis synovial fluid.

This clonotype was sampled from a male donor with ankylosing spondylitis. The sequenced sample was blood, either unsorted or a sorted T cell fraction (not recorded which). V gene TRBV5-1 combines with J gene TRBJ2-2; 9 bases fit TRBD1. The CDR3 loop is CASSFTGGSGTGELFF. For the CDR3, the DNA is TGCGCCAGCAGCTTTACAGGGGGCTCGGGCACCGGGGAGCTGTTTTTT.